The 21 T cell receptor beta chains presented below share a single source sample, sequenced in a study of PD-L1 blockade in urothelial cancer. Assay used: immunoSEQ multiplex PCR; TCRdb lists only in-frame clones, some missing. The table lists 45,000 to 50,000 clones, more than 75% of them singletons, with approximately 1.5% in the top ten. Time point of the sample: pretreatment peripheral blood. Here the sequenced sample was PBMCs, taken around atezolizumab (anti-PD-L1) treatment. The receptors stem from a man between 45 and 60 years old with urothelial cancer.

This clone appeared once. This chain connects TRBV7-8 to TRBJ1-1; possibly TRBD1 for D (5 bases). Germline values: CDR1 SGHVS, CDR2 FQNEAQ. The CDR3 spans 14 residues. Trimming shortened V by 3 bases and J by 1 base, and 9 bases separated the two germline ends. The CDR3 DNA is TGTGCCAGCAGCTTCAGCGGGACGAACACTGAAGCTTTCTTT. This sequence encodes CASSFSGTNTEAFF.

This chain uses TRBV10-3 with TRBJ2-1, with 9 bases aligning to TRBD2. From germline, CDR1 is ENHRY and CDR2 SYGVKD. The CDR3 covers 15 residues. V dropped 5 bases and J dropped 5; count of bases not matched to a gene: 7. The CDR3: CAISLIAGDNNEQFF. For the CDR3, the DNA is TGTGCCATCAGTCTAATAGCGGGAGACAACAATGAGCAGTTCTTC.

This chain connects TRBV2 to TRBJ2-7, with TRBD1 as a possible D gene (6 bases). Germline V CDR1 and CDR2: SNHLY, FYNNEI. The V end was cut by 6 bases, the J end by 6 bases, with 15 bases between. CDR3 length equals 13 residues. The CDR3 is CASRTTGSSEQYV. The DNA for the CDR3 is TGTGCCAGCAGGACTACAGGGAGCAGCGAGCAGTACGTC.

In its sample, this clone was seen a few times. The chain links TRBV28 to TRBJ1-2, with 9 bases matching TRBD1. The CDR3 contains 15 residues. Germline V gene sequence: CDR1 MDHEN, CDR2 SYDVKM. V gave up 6 bases and J gave up 5 bases; unmatched junction bases: 10. DNA of the CDR3: TGTGCCAGCAGCGCCTACCCGGGACAGGGATATGGCTACACCTTC. Translation gives CASSAYPGQGYGYTF.

This chain connects TRBV5-1 to TRBJ2-2, with 11 bases that match TRBD1. V lost 4 bases to trimming and J lost 13 bases; unmatched junction nucleotides: 9. The germline gives CDR1 SGHRS, CDR2 YFSETQ. This CDR3 region has 14 residues. CDR3 sequence (DNA): TGCGCCAGCAGCGAGGGACAGGGGGTGCAGGGGCTGTTTTTT. Residues: CASSEGQGVQGLFF.

The gene calls are TRBV7-2 and TRBJ1-5, with D maybe TRBD1 (5 bases). Trimming removed 2 bases at V and 6 bases at J, with 17 bases between. CDR3 length: 16 residues. Per germline, CDR1 SGHTA and CDR2 FQGNSA. For the CDR3, the DNA is TGTGCCAGCAGCTTAAATCGGGGGGGTAACGGTCAGCCCCAGCATTTT. Translated: CASSLNRGGNGQPQHF.

The chain carries TRBV2 and TRBJ1-1; weak D call: TRBD1 (5 bases). V lost 0 bases and J lost 7, with 15 bases in between. Per germline, CDR1 SNHLY and CDR2 FYNNEI. The CDR3 is made up of 15 amino acids. CDR3 coding DNA: TGTGCCAGCAGTGAAGCTCACCTCTCAAGGGGTGAAGCTTTCTTT. Translating it yields CASSEAHLSRGEAFF.

The J gene is TRBJ2-7, the V gene TRBV29-1, with TRBD1 matching over 10 bases. V was clipped by 5 bases and J by 4 bases; unmatched bases: 5. Germline values: CDR1 SQVTM, CDR2 ANQGSEA. The CDR3 consists of 13 residues. The CDR3, as DNA: TGCAGCGTTCATAGACAGGGGGCTTACGAGCAGTACGTC. It is translated as CSVHRQGAYEQYV.

V is TRBV6-1 and J is TRBJ1-2; 7 bases line up with TRBD1. With 4 bases clipped from V and 4 bases from J, the junction kept 9 bases outside the gene matches. CDR1 is MNHNS and CDR2 is SASEGT in the germline V gene. CDR3 length: 15 residues. This CDR3 is CASSGWDSGLYGYTF. The CDR3 DNA reads as TGTGCCAGCAGTGGCTGGGACAGCGGCCTCTATGGCTACACCTTC.

The chain joins TRBV5-6 to TRBJ2-5; 15 bases fit TRBD2. Germline V gives CDR1 SGHDT, CDR2 YYEEEE. The CDR3 runs to 17 residues. J gave up 5 bases and V 4 bases, and 9 bases lay outside the gene matches. CDR3 loop: CASSQGLAGGGWETQYF. CDR3 coding DNA: TGTGCCAGCAGCCAGGGACTAGCGGGAGGAGGATGGGAGACCCAGTACTTC. Looking up the rest from reference TRBV5-6 and TRBJ2-5 gives the full variable domain: DAGVTQSPTHLIKTRGQQVTLRCSPKSGHDTVSWYQQALGQGPQFIFQYYEEEERQRGNFPDRFSGHQFPNYSSELNVNALLLGDSALYLCASSQGLAGGGWETQYFGPGTRLLVL.

In this sample, this clone turned up once. The rearrangement uses TRBV18 and TRBJ2-4; 7 bases map to TRBD2. The CDR3 extends over 16 amino acids. The germline V gene encodes CDR1 KGHSH and CDR2 LQKENI. The junction had 14 bases not matched to a gene; V was cut back by 0 bases and J by 12 bases. This chain's CDR3 is CASSPPLAEGGGGQYF. In DNA form, the CDR3 reads TGTGCCAGCTCACCACCGCTAGCGGAGGGCGGTGGTGGTCAGTACTTC.

The V gene is TRBV6-6, the J gene TRBJ2-6; D uncertain. The CDR3 is 16 amino acids. With 7 bases removed from V and 4 bases from J, the gap between germline ends came to 17 bases. From germline, CDR1 is MNHNY and CDR2 SVGAGI (reference sequence). CDR3 sequence reads: CASIRQTFSGANVLTF. The CDR3 DNA sequence: TGTGCCAGCATTCGACAAACCTTCTCGGGGGCCAACGTCCTGACTTTC.

The CDR3 is CASSEAQGLYEQYV. CDR3 DNA: TGTGCCAGCAGTGAAGCGCAGGGTCTCTACGAGCAGTACGTC. V and J are TRBV6-1 and TRBJ2-7; D is possibly TRBD1 (5 bases). Germline V gene lookup returns CDR1 MNHNS and CDR2 SASEGT. Trimming shortened V by 0 bases and J by 3 bases, and 9 bases separated the two germline ends. The CDR3 consists of 14 residues.

The table lists this clone with a few counts. This rearrangement joins TRBV27 to TRBJ2-3; the D gene is possibly TRBD1 (5 bases). CDR1 is MNHEY and CDR2 is SMNVEV in the germline V gene (reference sequence). V was trimmed by 2 bases and J by 0 bases, leaving 9 bases between them. The CDR3 has 15 amino acids. The CDR3 region has the DNA TGTGCCAGCAGTTTAATAGGGGCAAGCACAGATACGCAGTATTTT. The encoded protein is CASSLIGASTDTQYF.

For the CDR3, the DNA is TGTGCCAGCAGCCAAGGTCGCTCAGGGTACTCTGGAAACACCATATATTTT. It codes for CASSQGRSGYSGNTIYF. This chain connects TRBV14 to TRBJ1-3, with D possibly matching TRBD1 (5 bases). Germline V gives CDR1 SGHDN, CDR2 FVKESK. Trimming took 1 base from V and 0 from J, leaving 13 bases between them. CDR3 length equals 17 residues.

The J gene is TRBJ2-7, the V gene TRBV6-5; possibly TRBD2 for D (7 bases). The germline gives CDR1 MNHEY, CDR2 SVGAGI. CDR3 length: 15 amino acids. Between the trimmed V and J ends, which lost 0 bases and 0 bases, there was a span of 9 bases. The CDR3 loop is CASSYSGGLSYEQYF. The CDR3 DNA reads as TGTGCCAGCAGTTACTCGGGGGGGCTCTCCTACGAGCAGTACTTC.

The genes are TRBV28 and TRBJ1-2; D perhaps matches TRBD1 (6 bases). V was clipped by 6 bases and J by 7 bases, with 15 bases between them. The CDR3 length is 13 residues. Germline V lookup: CDR1 MDHEN, CDR2 SYDVKM. The chain's CDR3 is CASSPGTSSGYTF. The CDR3 region has the DNA TGTGCCAGCAGCCCCGGGACAAGTTCTGGCTACACCTTC.

The V and J genes are TRBV9 and TRBJ2-2; 7 nucleotides match TRBD1. Trimming at V came to 0 bases and at J to 4 bases, leaving 3 bases not matched to a gene. The CDR3 is 15 residues long. Looked up from germline, CDR1 is SGDLS and CDR2 is YYNGEE. The CDR3 sequence: CASSVGNRGTGELFF. CDR3 in DNA: TGTGCCAGCAGCGTAGGTAACAGGGGCACCGGGGAGCTGTTTTTT.

The CDR3 bases are TGCGCCAGCAGACGGGACAGGGGAGGGGAAAAACTGTTTTTT. Translation gives CASRRDRGGEKLFF. This chain joins TRBV5-1 and TRBJ1-4, with 10 bases identical to TRBD1. Trimming removed 5 bases from V and 8 bases from J; junction bases left unmatched: 6. There are 14 residues in the CDR3. The germline gives CDR1 SGHRS, CDR2 YFSETQ.

The chain has TRBV30 and TRBJ2-7; 8 positions match TRBD2. The CDR3 consists of 16 residues. The germline V gene has CDR1 GTSNPN and CDR2 SVGIG (reference sequence). The ends lost 4 bases at V and 2 bases at J; junction bases unmatched: 13. The CDR3 loop is CAWNSVAGSITYEQYF. CDR3 DNA sequence: TGTGCCTGGAACTCGGTAGCGGGGTCAATTACCTACGAGCAGTACTTC.

The V gene is TRBV4-1, the J gene TRBJ2-2; tentative D call: TRBD2 (6 bases). The V gene's germline CDR1 is MGHRA and CDR2 YSYEKL. The CDR3 loop spans 16 amino acids. Trimming removed 2 bases at V and 6 bases at J, with 16 bases between. CDR3 protein: CASSQTGLLGAGELFF. The CDR3 DNA follows: TGCGCCAGCAGCCAAACGGGACTCCTAGGGGCCGGGGAGCTGTTTTTT.